A single sample is the source of the 9 T cell receptor beta chains below, sequenced in a study of shared clonotypes between healthy human individuals. The data were produced by immunoSEQ multiplex PCR, yet TCRdb's version contains in-frame clones alone and is incomplete. There are over a million clones in the sample; approximately 70% occur only once, and roughly 1.5% lies in the top ten. The source material was memory CD4+ T cells sorted from blood. Noted subset: CD45RA-negative fraction. These receptors were obtained from a man aged 18 to 29 in good health.

This chain links TRBV2 with TRBJ1-1; unclear D gene. The CDR3 runs 13 residues. Trimming removed 4 bases at V and 3 bases at J, with 9 bases between. Germline-derived CDR1 and CDR2 are SNHLY and FYNNEI. CDR3 amino acids: CASSAAEDTEAFF. DNA for the CDR3: TGTGCCAGCAGTGCAGCGGAGGACACTGAAGCTTTCTTT.

The gene calls are TRBV21-1 and TRBJ2-3; the table names TRBD2, a call not compared with the DNA. TRBV21-1 corresponds to a pseudogene. The CDR3 has 16 residues. The CDR3 sequence is CASSSTREPGQDTQYF. CDR3 DNA: TGTGCCAGCAGCTCGACGAGGGAGCCCGGGCAGGATACGCAGTATTTT.

The chain couples TRBV5-1 to TRBJ1-2, with TRBD1 identical over 8 bases. Germline lookup yields CDR1 SGHRS and CDR2 YFSETQ. This CDR3 contains 14 residues. Trimming removed 5 bases from V and 8 bases from J; junction bases left unmatched: 11. In nucleotides, the CDR3 is TGCGCCAGCAGACTTCCTGGGACAGGTAGCGGCTACACCTTC. This codes for CASRLPGTGSGYTF.

This clone was recorded only once. The genes are TRBV5-8 and TRBJ1-5; the D gene is possibly TRBD1 (6 bases). This CDR3 comprises 13 residues. CDR1 and CDR2 from the germline V gene are SGHTS and YDEGEE. V lost 6 bases and J 4 bases, leaving 11 bases between the germline ends. The chain's CDR3 is CASIGTKNQPQHF. CDR3 nucleotides: TGTGCCAGCATCGGGACAAAGAATCAGCCCCAGCATTTT. The full variable domain, with the rest looked up from reference TRBV5-8 and TRBJ1-5, is EAGVTQSPTHLIKTRGQQATLRCSPISGHTSVYWYQQALGLGLQFLLWYDEGEERNRGNFPPRFSGRQFPNYSSELNVNALELEDSALYLCASIGTKNQPQHFGDGTRLSIL.

J is TRBJ2-2 and V is TRBV7-3; perhaps TRBD1 as D (6 bases). The germline CDR1 and CDR2 sequences are SGHTA and FQGTGA. The CDR3 covers 17 residues. Trimming took 4 bases from V and 1 from J, leaving 16 bases between them. The CDR3 region has the DNA TGTGCCAGCAGCTCCTCGAGGGACAAGCGGAACACCGGGGAGCTGTTTTTT. Protein product: CASSSSRDKRNTGELFF.

The chain couples TRBV6-1 to TRBJ2-7; weak D call: TRBD1 (6 bases). Trimming took 0 bases from V and 5 from J, leaving 17 bases between them. CDR1 MNHNS and CDR2 SASEGT come from the germline V gene. The CDR3 has 16 amino acids. The CDR3 DNA follows: TGTGCCAGCAGTGAAGCATATCAGGGGCCGAGGGACGAGCAGTACTTC. It translates to CASSEAYQGPRDEQYF.

Of note for this clone: This CDR3 is also generated by other DNA sequences in the sample. The gene calls are TRBV4-3 and TRBJ2-3; D is uncertain. The germline V gene has CDR1 LGHNA and CDR2 YSLEER. This CDR3 has 16 residues. The germline V and J ends were trimmed by 0 bases and 3 bases, with 13 bases remaining between them. For the CDR3, the DNA is TGCGCCAGCAGCCAAGACAGGACGGGCCGTACAGATACGCAGTATTTT. This sequence encodes CASSQDRTGRTDTQYF.

Details on this clone: Other DNA sequences from this sample encode an identical CDR3 as well. This rearrangement joins TRBV19 to TRBJ2-3, with TRBD2 as a possible D gene (6 bases). V lost 5 bases to trimming and J lost 0 bases, with 9 bases between them. The germline V gene encodes CDR1 LNHDA and CDR2 SQIVND (reference sequence). There are 14 residues in the CDR3. The CDR3 loop is CASSGGISTDTQYF. The CDR3 nucleotides are TGTGCCAGTAGTGGCGGGATTAGCACAGATACGCAGTATTTT.

This chain uses TRBV18 with TRBJ1-2; D not resolved. Between the trimmed V and J ends, which lost 6 bases and 1 base, there was a span of 15 bases. From germline, CDR1 is KGHSH and CDR2 LQKENI. The CDR3 sequence is 15 residues long. Here the CDR3 DNA reads TGTGCCAGCTCCCCGACCTCGGAAATTAACTATGGCTACACCTTC. This translates into CASSPTSEINYGYTF.